In this sample, the clone carrying this T cell receptor (beta chain) turned up a few times. These data originate in a study of CD8 T cells in ankylosing spondylitis. TCRdb reanalysed the 5' RACE reads using MiXCR and keeps one entry per CDR3 protein. This table has about 220,000 distinct CDR3 sequences, about 10% appearing once. V was clipped by 6 bases and J by 8 bases, with 16 bases between them. Per the germline V gene, CDR1 is SQVTM and CDR2 is ANQGSEA. This CDR3 is 12 amino acids long. This receptor was obtained from a male donor with ankylosing spondylitis or in good health (not recorded which). V usage is TRBV29-1 and J usage is TRBJ1-2, with TRBD1 as a possible D gene (6 bases). Sequenced input: blood, either unsorted or a sorted T cell fraction (not recorded which). CDR3 in DNA: TGCAGCGTACCGATACAGGGCTGGGGCTACACCTTC. It codes for CSVPIQGWGYTF.